These 22 T cell receptor beta chains originate from one sample sequenced in a study of T cell responses to AZD1222 COVID-19 vaccine. Sequencing used immunoSEQ multiplex PCR; TCRdb keeps in-frame clones, though not all of them. Here the sample spans approximately 100,000 clones, 89% being singletons. This sample comprised peripheral blood, obtained on day 0 of AZD1222 vaccination. All receptors come from an adult in good health.

V usage is TRBV7-9 and J usage is TRBJ1-2; a possible D gene is TRBD1 (5 bases). This CDR3 has 13 amino acids. V lost 5 bases and J 5 bases, leaving 12 bases between the germline ends. Looked up from germline, CDR1 is SEHNR and CDR2 is FQNEAQ (reference sequence). CDR3 in amino acids: CASSPQAGYGYTF. The CDR3 region has the DNA TGTGCCAGCAGCCCACAGGCGGGGTATGGCTACACCTTC.

The chain is built from TRBV2 and TRBJ1-5, with D hard to call. The CDR3 length is 11 residues. The germline V gene has CDR1 SNHLY and CDR2 FYNNEI. V gave up 6 bases and J gave up 5 bases, with 5 bases separating them. This chain's CDR3 is CASRVDQPQHF. Here the CDR3 DNA reads TGTGCCAGCAGGGTGGATCAGCCCCAGCATTTT.

The gene calls are TRBV11-2 and TRBJ1-5, with a tentative D call TRBD1 (5 bases). The CDR3 is 16 amino acids. Germline V gene lookup returns CDR1 SGHAT and CDR2 FQNNGV. The V end was cut by 5 bases, the J end by 4 bases, with 18 bases between. The CDR3 sequence: CASSLLGGVGNQPQHF. In DNA form, the CDR3 reads TGTGCCAGCAGCCTCCTCGGAGGGGTGGGGAATCAGCCCCAGCATTTT.

The chain combines TRBV9 with TRBJ1-1, with D uncertain. Germline CDR1 and CDR2: SGDLS and YYNGEE. This CDR3 region has 14 residues. V lost 4 bases, J lost 5 bases, and 15 bases lay in between. The CDR3 sequence is CASSFGGSGTEAFF. In DNA form, the CDR3 reads TGTGCCAGCAGCTTTGGAGGGTCGGGGACTGAAGCTTTCTTT.

Written as DNA, the CDR3 is TGCGCCAGCAGCTTGGGAGACACTCAGAATTCACCCCTCCACTTT. Its protein is CASSLGDTQNSPLHF. The rearrangement links TRBV5-1 to TRBJ1-6; D not resolved. Germline V gene sequence: CDR1 SGHRS, CDR2 YFSETQ. The CDR3 consists of 15 residues. V lost 0 bases and J lost 7, with 11 bases in between.

This clone has only a few counts. This chain links TRBV7-8 with TRBJ1-2, with 8 bases fitting TRBD1. This CDR3 comprises 15 residues. The germline V gene encodes CDR1 SGHVS and CDR2 FQNEAQ. The V and J ends lost 3 bases and 3 bases, in that order; junction bases with no gene match: 6. For the CDR3, the DNA is TGTGCCAGCAGCTTTGCAGGGGGCGCAGACTATGGCTACACCTTC. It yields the protein CASSFAGGADYGYTF.

The J gene is TRBJ2-7, the V gene TRBV7-2; D might be TRBD2 (6 bases). CDR1 is SGHTA and CDR2 is FQGNSA in the germline V gene. The CDR3 is 18 residues long. Trimming pared 5 bases from V and 4 bases from J, leaving 27 bases between. CDR3 coding DNA: TGTGCCAGCAGCCCGGCGGGACTCCAACCTCGGGGGTTTTACGAGCAGTACTTC. This codes for CASSPAGLQPRGFYEQYF.

The chain joins TRBV6-1 to TRBJ2-7, with a weak D call TRBD2 (7 bases). This CDR3 contains 14 residues. Germline V gene lookup returns CDR1 MNHNS and CDR2 SASEGT. V gave up 2 bases and J gave up 6 bases, with 14 bases separating them. The CDR3 region has the DNA TGTGCCAGCAGTGAACGGTGGGGGGGCTTCGAGCAGTACTTC. It is translated as CASSERWGGFEQYF.

This clone was picked up one time. The chain carries TRBV6-2 or TRBV6-3 and TRBJ2-4, with TRBD1 matching over 9 bases. The trim removed 2 bases at V and 4 bases at J, leaving 6 bases unmatched. From germline, CDR1 is MNHEY and CDR2 SVGEGT. This CDR3 comprises 16 residues. The CDR3 loop is CASSYIGQGPKNIQYF. The CDR3 DNA is TGTGCCAGCAGTTACATAGGACAGGGGCCTAAAAACATTCAGTACTTC.

The V call is TRBV12-5, the J call TRBJ1-6, with 11 bases that match TRBD1. CDR3 size: 18 residues. Germline CDR1 LGHNT, CDR2 FRNRAP. The V segment lost 0 bases and the J segment 5 bases; nucleotides outside the gene matches: 6. The CDR3 DNA follows: TGTGCTAGTGGTTTGGTTATGGGACAGGGGGTTGATAATTCACCCCTCCACTTT. This translates into CASGLVMGQGVDNSPLHF.

This clone appeared once. This chain joins TRBV19 and TRBJ1-2; no reliable D call. Germline V gene lookup returns CDR1 LNHDA and CDR2 SQIVND (reference sequence). The V gene lost 10 bases and the J gene lost 6 bases, with 12 bases spanning the gap. The CDR3 is 11 residues long. The CDR3 loop reads CAIQWGNGYTF. The DNA of the CDR3 is TGTGCCATTCAGTGGGGTAATGGCTACACCTTC.

The rearrangement links TRBV4-1 to TRBJ2-1; possibly TRBD1 for D (6 bases). The CDR3 sequence is 13 residues long. Trimming took off 0 bases at V and 11 bases at J, with 11 bases between the two ends. The V gene's germline CDR1 is MGHRA and CDR2 YSYEKL. The CDR3 sequence: CASSQEGASQQFF. The CDR3 DNA reads as TGCGCCAGCAGCCAAGAGGGGGCTAGTCAGCAGTTCTTC.

The CDR3 DNA sequence: TGTGCCACAACACAGGGGGCAGATACGCAGTATTTT. Protein sequence: CATTQGADTQYF. The rearrangement joins TRBV6-5 to TRBJ2-3; 8 bases map to TRBD1. Germline values: CDR1 MNHEY, CDR2 SVGAGI. This CDR3 is built from 12 residues. V lost 10 bases, J lost 4 bases, and 4 bases stayed unmatched.

The chain employs TRBV9 and TRBJ2-1, with TRBD1 as a possible D gene (6 bases). V lost 0 bases, J lost 9 bases, and 16 bases lay in between. CDR3 length: 15 amino acids. CDR1 is SGDLS, CDR2 YYNGEE, per germline. CDR3 DNA: TGTGCCAGCAGCGTAGTATCGACAGGCGGGTTTGAGCAGTTCTTC. It codes for CASSVVSTGGFEQFF.

V and J are TRBV6-2 or TRBV6-3 and TRBJ1-5; possible D gene TRBD1, 5 bases. The CDR3 is 18 amino acids. Germline assignment: CDR1 MNHEY and CDR2 SVGEGT. V lost 5 bases and J 2 bases, leaving 22 bases between the germline ends. The chain's CDR3 is CASSQSPTEWVRNQPQHF. For the CDR3, the DNA is TGTGCCAGCAGTCAGAGTCCGACAGAATGGGTTCGCAATCAGCCCCAGCATTTT.

The gene calls are TRBV2 and TRBJ1-4; possibly TRBD1 for D (6 bases). This CDR3 contains 14 residues. The V and J ends lost 10 bases and 7 bases respectively, with 19 bases between them. CDR1 and CDR2 (germline): SNHLY, FYNNEI. As DNA, the CDR3 is TGTGCCAATGCTTACGACAGGAGAGGTGAAAAACTGTTTTTT. Its protein product is CANAYDRRGEKLFF.

The V gene is TRBV2, the J gene TRBJ2-5; D is perhaps TRBD2 (7 bases). Per germline, CDR1 SNHLY and CDR2 FYNNEI. Trimming pared 8 bases from V and 4 bases from J, leaving 20 bases between. This CDR3 has 15 amino acids. The DNA for the CDR3 is TGTGCCAGCCCCCGGGGAGGGGGGACTGCAGAGACCCAGTACTTC. Protein: CASPRGGGTAETQYF.

V is TRBV7-3 and J is TRBJ1-1; D unresolved. V was trimmed by 5 bases and J by 2 bases, leaving 12 bases between them. Germline CDR1 reads SGHTA; CDR2 reads FQGTGA. CDR3 length: 14 residues. The CDR3: CASSPTHSNTEAFF. Here the CDR3 DNA reads TGTGCCAGCAGCCCCACCCACAGTAACACTGAAGCTTTCTTT.

The V gene is TRBV29-1, the J gene TRBJ1-2; maybe TRBD1 (6 bases). The CDR3 is made up of 14 amino acids. Germline V gene lookup returns CDR1 SQVTM and CDR2 ANQGSEA. Trimming left V 7 bases short and J 4 bases short, with 19 bases between. The CDR3 sequence is CSAPRGGNSYGYTF. The CDR3 coding sequence is TGCAGCGCCCCAAGGGGGGGGAACAGCTATGGCTACACCTTC.

The chain links TRBV25-1 to TRBJ1-1, with D perhaps TRBD1 (6 bases). Germline V gene data show CDR1 as MGHDK and CDR2 as SYGVNS. The V gene lost 3 bases and the J gene lost 3 bases, with 14 bases spanning the gap. CDR3 size: 15 residues. The chain's CDR3 is CASSDPSQGDTEAFF. CDR3 bases: TGTGCCAGCAGTGACCCGTCACAGGGAGACACTGAAGCTTTCTTT.

This chain joins TRBV7-2 and TRBJ2-1, with TRBD2 matching over 8 bases. Germline loops: CDR1 SGHTA, CDR2 FQGNSA. This CDR3 is built from 15 residues. V shed 4 bases and J 7 bases; nucleotides not matched to a gene: 9. In DNA form, the CDR3 reads TGTGCCAGCAGCTCAACCAGACTAGCGAGGAATGAGCAGTTCTTC. Its translation is CASSSTRLARNEQFF.

The gene calls are TRBV30 and TRBJ2-7; the D gene is possibly TRBD1 (5 bases). Germline CDR1 and CDR2: GTSNPN and SVGIG (reference sequence). The CDR3 length is 11 residues. Trimming left V 4 bases short and J 1 base short, with 5 bases between. The CDR3 DNA reads TGTGCCTGGACAGGGTCCTACGAGCAGTACTTC. Its protein is CAWTGSYEQYF.